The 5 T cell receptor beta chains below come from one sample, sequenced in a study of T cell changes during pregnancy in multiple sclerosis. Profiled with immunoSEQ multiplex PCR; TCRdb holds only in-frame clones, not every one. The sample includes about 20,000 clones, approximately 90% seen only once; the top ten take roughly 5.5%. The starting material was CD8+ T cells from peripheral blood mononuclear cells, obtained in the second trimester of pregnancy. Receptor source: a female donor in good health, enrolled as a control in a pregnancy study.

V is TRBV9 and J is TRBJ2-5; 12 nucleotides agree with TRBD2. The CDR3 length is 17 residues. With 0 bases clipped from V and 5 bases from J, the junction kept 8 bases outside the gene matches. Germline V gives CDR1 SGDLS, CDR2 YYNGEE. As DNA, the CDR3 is TGTGCCAGCAGCGTAGTGGCTAGCGGGAGGGCCGGGGAGACCCAGTACTTC. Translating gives CASSVVASGRAGETQYF.

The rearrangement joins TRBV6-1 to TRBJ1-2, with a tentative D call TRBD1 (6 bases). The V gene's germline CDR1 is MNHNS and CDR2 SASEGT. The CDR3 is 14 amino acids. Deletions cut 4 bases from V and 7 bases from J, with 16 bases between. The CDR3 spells CASSAPGGRGGYTF. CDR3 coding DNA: TGTGCCAGCAGTGCCCCGGGGGGGCGGGGTGGCTACACCTTC.

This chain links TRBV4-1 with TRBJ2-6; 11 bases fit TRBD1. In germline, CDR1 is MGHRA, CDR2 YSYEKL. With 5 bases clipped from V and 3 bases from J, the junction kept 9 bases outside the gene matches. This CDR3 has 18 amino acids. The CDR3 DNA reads TGCGCCAGCAGCGATTACGGACAGGGGGCGCTTGGGGCCAACGTCCTGACTTTC. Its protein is CASSDYGQGALGANVLTF.

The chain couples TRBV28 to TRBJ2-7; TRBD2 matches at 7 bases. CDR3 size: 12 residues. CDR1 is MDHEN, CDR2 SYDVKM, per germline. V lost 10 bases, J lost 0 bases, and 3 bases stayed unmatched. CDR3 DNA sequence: TGTGCCACCCGGGACTACTCCTACGAGCAGTACTTC. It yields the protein CATRDYSYEQYF. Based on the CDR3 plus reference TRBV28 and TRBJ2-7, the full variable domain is DVKVTQSSRYLVKRTGEKVFLECVQDMDHENMFWYRQDPGLGLRLIYFSYDVKMKEKGDIPEGYSVSREKKERFSLILESASTNQTSMYLCATRDYSYEQYFGPGTRLTVT.

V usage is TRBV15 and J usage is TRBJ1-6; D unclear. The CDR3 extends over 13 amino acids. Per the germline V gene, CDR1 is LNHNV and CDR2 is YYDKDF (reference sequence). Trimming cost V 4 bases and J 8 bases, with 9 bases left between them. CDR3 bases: TGTGCCACCAGCAAGGACGGGGATTCACCCCTCCACTTT. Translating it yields CATSKDGDSPLHF.